The rows below give T cell receptor beta chains drawn from one sample of a study of early T cells in non-severe SARS-CoV-2 infection. TCRdb reprocessed the 5' RACE reads via MiXCR and lists one record per CDR3 protein. The table has tens of thousands of distinct CDR3 sequences, approximately 6.1% seen once. The sequenced sample was whole blood. Every receptor here comes from an adult who was a healthcare worker with PCR-confirmed SARS-CoV-2 infection or an uninfected control (not recorded which). Each CDR3 is given without its conserved first and last residue. The order of the fields is J gene, V gene, CDR3 protein.

J gene: TRBJ2-7; V gene: TRBV12-3/TRBV12-4; CDR3 protein: ASTRDSSYYEQY
J gene: TRBJ2-5; V gene: TRBV11-2; CDR3 protein: ASSAGRLAGGLAETQY
J gene: TRBJ1-6; V gene: TRBV6-4; CDR3 protein: ASSHVAGDNSPLH
J gene: TRBJ2-2; V gene: TRBV9; CDR3 protein: ASMGSVNTGELF
J gene: TRBJ2-5; V gene: TRBV5-1; CDR3 protein: ASSPIGGEPKETQY
J gene: TRBJ1-2; V gene: TRBV29-1; CDR3 protein: SVEDVGGGYT
J gene: TRBJ2-7; V gene: TRBV12-3/TRBV12-4; CDR3 protein: ASSLSRRSYEQY
J gene: TRBJ1-6; V gene: TRBV5-6; CDR3 protein: ASSFTGGANSPLH
J gene: TRBJ1-3; V gene: TRBV10-3; CDR3 protein: AISGTGNTIY
J gene: TRBJ2-5; V gene: TRBV20-1; CDR3 protein: SAPGQRGETQY
J gene: TRBJ2-7; V gene: TRBV7-9; CDR3 protein: ASSFPHGTVTYEQY
J gene: TRBJ1-3; V gene: TRBV28; CDR3 protein: ASIPTTWDRATGNTIY
J gene: TRBJ2-7; V gene: TRBV25-1; CDR3 protein: ASSEREYYEQY
J gene: TRBJ2-1; V gene: TRBV10-3; CDR3 protein: AISESYSGTGVIDEQF
J gene: TRBJ2-3; V gene: TRBV29-1; CDR3 protein: SAEGTASTDTQY
J gene: TRBJ1-5; V gene: TRBV28; CDR3 protein: ASSLPAMRYQPQH
J gene: TRBJ2-6; V gene: TRBV12-3/TRBV12-4; CDR3 protein: ASSFEIGSGANVLT
J gene: TRBJ1-2; V gene: TRBV29-1; CDR3 protein: SVDEANYGYT
J gene: TRBJ2-5; V gene: TRBV19; CDR3 protein: ASSIGGAGTQY
J gene: TRBJ2-7; V gene: TRBV9; CDR3 protein: ASSEPGQGSYEQY
J gene: TRBJ2-2; V gene: TRBV3-1; CDR3 protein: ASSHSLSNTGELF
J gene: TRBJ2-7; V gene: TRBV20-1; CDR3 protein: RTGGAYEQY
J gene: TRBJ2-7; V gene: TRBV18; CDR3 protein: ASSYDRVSEQY
J gene: TRBJ1-5; V gene: TRBV2; CDR3 protein: ASTSLPDRTNQPQH
J gene: TRBJ2-1; V gene: TRBV15; CDR3 protein: ATSPVTAGQYNEQF
J gene: TRBJ2-1; V gene: TRBV28; CDR3 protein: ASRQPGLADAYNEQF
J gene: TRBJ2-1; V gene: TRBV3-1; CDR3 protein: ASSPGTGGNNEQF
J gene: TRBJ2-1; V gene: TRBV27; CDR3 protein: ASSFRGPVEQF